This TCR beta chain was identified in a study of blood T cell repertoires in COVID-19. Turning to the study itself: The samples span acute and convalescent COVID-19 from the United States, Italy and Spain. T cells, B-cell-depleted T cells, or PBMCs supplied cDNA or gDNA.

Here immunoSEQ multiplex PCR was the method, and the copy in TCRdb shows in-frame clones only, minus some. The sample holds under 200,000 clones; approximately 79% are singletons and the top ten take 4% to 6.5%. V was trimmed by 4 bases and J by 4 bases, leaving 7 bases between them. CDR3 length: 13 amino acids. The V gene's germline CDR1 is SGHDN and CDR2 FVKESK. Across 24 US areas, participants ranged in age from roughly 18 to 95 years. In assigning cohorts, the study relied on participant-reported clinical history. Sample: PBMCs or T cells enriched from blood (not recorded which). V usage is TRBV14 and J usage is TRBJ1-4; no firm D call. The sequence derives from a woman aged 60 to 75 with acute COVID-19. CDR3 bases: TGTGCCAGCAGCCGGAGTTTTAATGAAAAACTGTTTTTT. Translated, it gives CASSRSFNEKLFF. Using reference TRBV14 and TRBJ1-4 for the parts outside the CDR3, the full variable domain is EAGVTQFPSHSVIEKGQTVTLRCDPISGHDNLYWYRRVMGKEIKFLLHFVKESKQDESGMPNNRFLAERTGGTYSTLKVQPAELEDSGVYFCASSRSFNEKLFFGSGTQLSVL.